This T cell receptor beta chain appears in the sequencing data of a study of T cells in localized non-small cell lung cancer. This CDR3 spans 14 amino acids. The junction had 6 bases not matched to a gene; V was cut back by 4 bases and J by 7 bases. Germline V lookup: CDR1 SNHLY, CDR2 FYNNEI. Method: immunoSEQ multiplex PCR; TCRdb's copy keeps in-frame clones and lacks some. The table lists 75,000 to 80,000 clones, 85% to 90% of them singletons. Findings of the study overall: Of the tissues analyzed, uninvolved adjacent lung showed maximal T cell clonality, greater than tumor. A median of roughly 52 of the top 100 tumor clones appeared in adjacent lung, which was paired and uninvolved.

This clone was recorded a few times. Its matching antigen is unknown. The sequence was collected from a woman aged 35-70 years with stage I squamous cell lung carcinoma. The genes are TRBV2 and TRBJ1-4; 7 nucleotides agree with TRBD1. The starting material was peripheral blood, obtained before any cancer treatment. As DNA, the CDR3 is TGTGCCAGCAGTGTTGGCAGGGGGAGTGAAAAACTGTTTTTT. It specifies CASSVGRGSEKLFF.